Listed below are T cell receptor beta chains from one sample, sequenced in a study of cytomegalovirus exposure and HLA in healthy donors. Data came from immunoSEQ multiplex PCR; TCRdb stores just in-frame clones and leaves some out. This table holds roughly 190,000 clones, 60% to 80% found once. The source material was PBMCs. The source is a woman aged 18-29 years in good health and CMV-seronegative. The CDR3 runs from the conserved cysteine through the conserved F or W. D genes are given only for firm matches. Rows may omit the clone size; those that give it use once, few, many or a size class.

CDR3 DNA,CDR3 protein,V gene,clone size,J gene,CDR3 length,D gene
TGTGCCCTCGGACTAGCGAGTAACTCCGGGGAGCTGTTTTTT,CALGLASNSGELFF,TRBV30,few,TRBJ2-2,14,TRBD2
TGTGCCAGCAGTCCCGGACAGGGTGGCTACACCTTC,CASSPGQGGYTF,TRBV6-6,NA,TRBJ1-2,12,TRBD1
TGTGCCAGTAGTAAGGGGCCTTGGTTGGATGAGCAGTTCTTC,CASSKGPWLDEQFF,TRBV19,NA,TRBJ2-1,14,NA
TGTGCCAGCAGCCCCCCGGGACTCAGGGATGGCTACACCTTC,CASSPPGLRDGYTF,TRBV7-2,NA,TRBJ1-2,14,NA
TGTGCCAGCAGCTCCGGGGGACAGCAATCCTACGAGCAGTACTTC,CASSSGGQQSYEQYF,TRBV5-4,NA,TRBJ2-7,15,NA
TGTGCCAGCAGTCGAATGGACAGGGGAGAGACCCAGTACTTC,CASSRMDRGETQYF,TRBV6-5,once,TRBJ2-5,14,TRBD1
TGTGCCATCAGCTCGGGACAGGGGGATAAACGCTCCTACGAGCAGTACTTC,CAISSGQGDKRSYEQYF,TRBV10-3,few,TRBJ2-7,17,TRBD1
TGTGCCAGTAGGCAATCCGGGACAGGGGTCATGAACACTGAAGCTTTCTTT,CASRQSGTGVMNTEAFF,TRBV19,once,TRBJ1-1,17,TRBD1
TGTGCCAGCAGCCCCAGGAGGGGGGGCTACCAAGAGACCCAGTACTTC,CASSPRRGGYQETQYF,TRBV14,once,TRBJ2-5,16,NA
TGCGCCAGCAGCCGCACTAGCGGGAGAGGGCAAGAGACCCAGTACTTC,CASSRTSGRGQETQYF,TRBV5-1,NA,TRBJ2-5,16,TRBD2
TGTGCCAGCACCCTATGGAGGGCTGGAAACACCATATATTTT,CASTLWRAGNTIYF,TRBV28,NA,TRBJ1-3,14,NA
TGTGCCAGCATTCCGGGGGTCGGTAATGAAAAACTGTTTTTT,CASIPGVGNEKLFF,TRBV28,few,TRBJ1-4,14,NA
TGCGCCAGCAGCCAAGAAGGAGGTGAAAAACTGTTTTTT,CASSQEGGEKLFF,TRBV4-3,few,TRBJ1-4,13,NA
TGTGCCAGCAGCTGGATCCAGGGAGGAGAAGGCTACACCTTC,CASSWIQGGEGYTF,TRBV5-6,NA,TRBJ1-2,14,NA
TGTGCCAGCAGTCCCCGGCTAGCTCCCGAGCAGTACTTC,CASSPRLAPEQYF,TRBV6-5,NA,TRBJ2-7,13,NA
TGCAGCGTTGTACCGGCTAGCTCCTACAATGAGCAGTTCTTC,CSVVPASSYNEQFF,TRBV29-1,once,TRBJ2-1,14,NA
TGTGCCAGCAGCTTAGGGACAGGGGGCAGCTCCTACAATGAGCAGTTCTTC,CASSLGTGGSSYNEQFF,TRBV11-3,NA,TRBJ2-1,17,TRBD1
TGTGCCAGCAGCCAAGTGGGCCCAAAGAACGGTGAGCAGTTCTTC,CASSQVGPKNGEQFF,TRBV4-2,NA,TRBJ2-1,15,NA
TGTGCCAGCAGCTTAAGTCCGGACAGGGGGGTCTCTGGAAACACCATATATTTT,CASSLSPDRGVSGNTIYF,TRBV7-6,NA,TRBJ1-3,18,TRBD1
TGTGCCACCAGCAGAGCGGGCCAGGGTTTTAACTCTGGAAACACCATATATTTT,CATSRAGQGFNSGNTIYF,TRBV15,NA,TRBJ1-3,18,NA
TGTGCCAGTAGACTCGGACAGGCCTACAATTCACCCCTCCACTTT,CASRLGQAYNSPLHF,TRBV19,NA,TRBJ1-6,15,TRBD1
TGTGCCAGCACCAGAGACAGGGTATCTGAAGCTTTCTTT,CASTRDRVSEAFF,TRBV6-5,NA,TRBJ1-1,13,TRBD1
TGTGCCAGTAGTGGAACCGGGACAGGGGGCGGCGAGCAGTACTTC,CASSGTGTGGGEQYF,TRBV19,NA,TRBJ2-7,15,TRBD1
TGTGCCAGCTGTACTAGCGGGAGAAGCTACAATGAGCAGTTCTTC,CASCTSGRSYNEQFF,TRBV27,NA,TRBJ2-1,15,TRBD2
TGTGCCAGCAGACCTGGACAGGGCTTCTATGGCTACACCTTC,CASRPGQGFYGYTF,TRBV5-4,NA,TRBJ1-2,14,TRBD1
TGTGCCAGCAGCTCGGACAGGGGGTTACGCACGAACACTGAAGCTTTCTTT,CASSSDRGLRTNTEAFF,TRBV7-8,NA,TRBJ1-1,17,TRBD1
TGTGCCAGCAGCAGTTACTACGAGCAGTACTTC,CASSSYYEQYF,TRBV2,NA,TRBJ2-7,11,NA
TGTGCCAGCAGCGCCACAGGGTTGAGGAACACTGAAGCTTTCTTT,CASSATGLRNTEAFF,TRBV7-2,NA,TRBJ1-1,15,NA
TGTGCCAGCAGTGCCAGACAGGGCCCTTTTACCGAGCAGTACTTC,CASSARQGPFTEQYF,TRBV27,NA,TRBJ2-7,15,TRBD1
TGTGCCAGCAGCCAAGAACCGGACAGTCACTACGAGCAGTACTTC,CASSQEPDSHYEQYF,TRBV14,NA,TRBJ2-7,15,NA
TGCGCCAGCAGCCAAGGGAAGGAGGCGAACTATGGCTACACCTTC,CASSQGKEANYGYTF,TRBV4-1,once,TRBJ1-2,15,NA
TGTGCCAGCAGCCAAGACAGGAATCAGCCCCAGCATTTT,CASSQDRNQPQHF,TRBV14,NA,TRBJ1-5,13,NA
TGTGCCAGCAGTCTCTCTGGAGTCACCTACGAGCAGTACTTC,CASSLSGVTYEQYF,TRBV27,NA,TRBJ2-7,14,NA
TGCGCCAGCCGAGACCAGGGGAACACTGAAGCTTTCTTT,CASRDQGNTEAFF,TRBV5-1,NA,TRBJ1-1,13,NA
TGTGCCAGCAGCTTAGGACAGGGCGTCAACATTCAGTACTTC,CASSLGQGVNIQYF,TRBV11-3,NA,TRBJ2-4,14,TRBD1
TGCGCCAGCAGCCAAGTGAGTCGGCGGGATCGCACAGATACGCAGTATTTT,CASSQVSRRDRTDTQYF,TRBV4-3,NA,TRBJ2-3,17,NA
TGTGCCAGCAGTTCTTCACGACTAGCGGAAACCTACGAGCAGTACTTC,CASSSSRLAETYEQYF,TRBV27,NA,TRBJ2-7,16,TRBD2
TGCGCCAGCAGCTTGGGGGTGCGGGGCCCGTTGGGCGATGAGCAGTTCTTC,CASSLGVRGPLGDEQFF,TRBV5-1,NA,TRBJ2-1,17,NA
TGTGCCAGCAGTTTTGGGACAGGGGGCAATCAGCCCCAGCATTTT,CASSFGTGGNQPQHF,TRBV27,NA,TRBJ1-5,15,TRBD1
TGTGCCAGCAGTTTATTCGGTGTCGTCGGTAACACTGAAGCTTTCTTT,CASSLFGVVGNTEAFF,TRBV28,NA,TRBJ1-1,16,NA
TGTGCCAGTCGGCGAGAGACAGTGCCTAACGAGCAGTACTTC,CASRRETVPNEQYF,TRBV28,NA,TRBJ2-7,14,NA
TGTGCCGGGGCCGTCGGCTATGGCTACACCTTC,CAGAVGYGYTF,TRBV30,few,TRBJ1-2,11,NA